The source of this T cell receptor (beta chain) is a study of quantifying T cell responses using KT2 cells. Study-wide background: RNA was reverse transcribed with TCR alpha and beta constant-region primers. Study observations and caveats: At about one KT2 cell per 100,000 PBMC, KT2 sequences were still detected.

The cDNA 3' end received a ligated oligonucleotide with a UMI. First-round PCR used 3 to 4 cycles and beta primers RC1.1 and RC1.2 covering TRBC1 and TRBC2. TCRdb reprocessed the UMI-ligation and nested PCR reads with MiXCR, giving one entry per CDR3 protein. The table has under 35,000 distinct CDR3 sequences, about 7.1% seen once; the top ten hold roughly 14%. V shed 0 bases and J shed 4 bases, with 31 bases lying between them. The CDR3 sequence is 22 residues long. In the case of this clonotype: Antigen: not known.

The TCR comes from a human donor. V gene TRBV12-3 or TRBV12-4 combines with J gene TRBJ2-1; D might be TRBD1 or TRBD2, each matching 6 bases. The sample was PBMCs spiked with cells of the T cell clone KT2. The CDR3 nucleotides read TGTGCCAGCAGTTTAGCGCGTACGGGGGACACTCGATCGGCCGGGGGATACAATGAGCAGTTCTTC. It yields the protein CASSLARTGDTRSAGGYNEQFF.